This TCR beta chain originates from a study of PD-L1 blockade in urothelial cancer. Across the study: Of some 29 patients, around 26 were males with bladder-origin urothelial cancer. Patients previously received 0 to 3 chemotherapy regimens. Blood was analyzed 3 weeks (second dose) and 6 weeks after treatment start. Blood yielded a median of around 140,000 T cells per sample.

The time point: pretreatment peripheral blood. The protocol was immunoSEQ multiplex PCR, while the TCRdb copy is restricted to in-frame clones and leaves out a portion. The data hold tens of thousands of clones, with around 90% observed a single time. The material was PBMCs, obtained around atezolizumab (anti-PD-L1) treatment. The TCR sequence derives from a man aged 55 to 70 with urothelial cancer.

The CDR3 reads CASSLSRGNQPQHF. CDR3 nucleotide sequence: TGTGCCAGCAGCTTATCCAGGGGTAATCAGCCCCAGCATTTT. The rearrangement uses TRBV7-9 and TRBJ1-5; a possible D gene is TRBD1 (6 bases). The germline V gene has CDR1 SEHNR and CDR2 FQNEAQ (reference sequence). The CDR3 length is 14 residues. V was trimmed by 2 bases and J by 4 bases, leaving 9 bases between them.